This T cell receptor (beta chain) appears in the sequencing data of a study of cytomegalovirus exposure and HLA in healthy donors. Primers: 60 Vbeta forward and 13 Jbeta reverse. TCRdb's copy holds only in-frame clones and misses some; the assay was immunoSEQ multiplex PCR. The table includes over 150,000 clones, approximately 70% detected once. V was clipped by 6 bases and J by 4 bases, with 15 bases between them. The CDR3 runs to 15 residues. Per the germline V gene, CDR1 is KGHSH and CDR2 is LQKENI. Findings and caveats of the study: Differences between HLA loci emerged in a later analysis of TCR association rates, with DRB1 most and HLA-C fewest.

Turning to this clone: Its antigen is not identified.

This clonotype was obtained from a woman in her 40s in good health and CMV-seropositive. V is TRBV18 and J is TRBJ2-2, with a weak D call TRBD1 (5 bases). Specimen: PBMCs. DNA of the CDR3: TGTGCCAGCTCCCTCGGAGAAGGGGCCACCGGGGAGCTGTTTTTT. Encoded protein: CASSLGEGATGELFF.